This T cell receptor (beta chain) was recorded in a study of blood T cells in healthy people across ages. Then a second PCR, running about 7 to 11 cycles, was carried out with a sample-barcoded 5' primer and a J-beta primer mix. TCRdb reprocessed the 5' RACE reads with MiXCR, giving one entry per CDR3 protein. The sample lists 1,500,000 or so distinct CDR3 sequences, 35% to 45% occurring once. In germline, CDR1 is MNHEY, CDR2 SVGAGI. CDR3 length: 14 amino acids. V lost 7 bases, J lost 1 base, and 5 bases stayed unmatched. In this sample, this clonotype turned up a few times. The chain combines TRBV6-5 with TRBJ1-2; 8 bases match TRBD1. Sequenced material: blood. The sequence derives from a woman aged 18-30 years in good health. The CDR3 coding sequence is TGTGCCAGCACACAGGGGGGTTTTAACTATGGCTACACCTTC. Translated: CASTQGGFNYGYTF.